This T cell receptor (beta chain) originates from a study of T cell responses to AZD1222 COVID-19 vaccine. Study conclusions and caveats: The span of vaccine-associated CD4 TCRs extended across spike, with dominance at 160-218 and 743-854.

The assay was immunoSEQ multiplex PCR, and TCRdb's table has in-frame clones only and misses some. Of about 140,000 clones listed, 85% to 90% are singletons. Details on this clone: No antigen is known for it.

The sample here was peripheral blood, taken on day 0 of AZD1222 vaccination. The receptor's source is an adult in good health.

The CDR3 DNA reads as TGCAGTGCTAGGGCGGCTACTGAAGCTTTCTTT. This encodes CSARAATEAFF. The chain recombines TRBV20-1 with TRBJ1-1; D is unclear. Deletions cut 3 bases from V and 5 bases from J, with 7 bases between. The CDR3 runs 11 residues. Germline CDR1 DFQATT, CDR2 SNEGSKA (reference sequence).